This T cell receptor (beta chain) was observed in a study of graft-versus-host responses after intestinal transplantation. Assay used: immunoSEQ multiplex PCR; TCRdb lists only in-frame clones, some missing. Here the sample spans 15,000 to 20,000 clones, 80% to 90% being singletons. Unmatched junction bases numbered 3, after V lost 7 bases and J lost 7 bases. The CDR3 consists of 11 residues. Germline-derived CDR1 and CDR2 are LNHDA and SQIVND (reference sequence). The receptor was derived from a human patient who received an intestinal transplant, so some T cells may come from the graft donor. V usage is TRBV19 and J usage is TRBJ1-2, with TRBD1 identical over 7 bases. Sequences were derived from PBMCs, sampled approximately 15 weeks after intestinal transplant. The CDR3 here is CASNTGAGYTF. The CDR3, as DNA: TGTGCCAGTAATACAGGGGCTGGCTACACCTTC.